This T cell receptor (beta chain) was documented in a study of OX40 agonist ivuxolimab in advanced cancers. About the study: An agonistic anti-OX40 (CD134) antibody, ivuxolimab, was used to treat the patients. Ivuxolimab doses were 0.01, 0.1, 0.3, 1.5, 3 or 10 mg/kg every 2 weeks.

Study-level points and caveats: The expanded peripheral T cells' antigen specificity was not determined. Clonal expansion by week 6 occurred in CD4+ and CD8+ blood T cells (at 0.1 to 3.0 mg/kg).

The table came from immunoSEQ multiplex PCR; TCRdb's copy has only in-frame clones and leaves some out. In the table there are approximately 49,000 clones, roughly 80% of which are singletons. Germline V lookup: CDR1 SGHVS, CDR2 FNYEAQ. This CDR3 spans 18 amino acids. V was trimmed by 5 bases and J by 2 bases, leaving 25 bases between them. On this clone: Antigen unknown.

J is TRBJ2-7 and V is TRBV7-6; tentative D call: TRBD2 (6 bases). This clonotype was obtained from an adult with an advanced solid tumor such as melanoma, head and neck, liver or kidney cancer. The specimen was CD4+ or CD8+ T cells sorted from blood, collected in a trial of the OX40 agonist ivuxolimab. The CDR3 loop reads CASSPTSSRGYGPYEQYF. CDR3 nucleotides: TGTGCCAGCAGCCCCACTAGCTCTAGGGGTTACGGTCCCTACGAGCAGTACTTC.